The 27 T cell receptor beta chains below all came from one sample that was sequenced in a study of blood T cell repertoires in COVID-19. Some clones are missing from TCRdb's copy, which holds only in-frame ones; the method was immunoSEQ multiplex PCR. The table has roughly 190,000 clones, around 90% seen once; the top ten hold 0.45% to 0.65%. Sample: peripheral blood. Receptor source: a man between 50 and 59 years old with acute or convalescent COVID-19.

The gene calls are TRBV15 and TRBJ1-4; 7 bases match TRBD1. Germline CDR1 LNHNV, CDR2 YYDKDF (reference sequence). There are 14 residues in the CDR3. After removal of 8 bases from V and 8 bases from J, the junction contained 11 bases not matched to a gene. The CDR3 loop reads CATEHGGQNEKLFF. The CDR3 coding sequence is TGTGCCACCGAGCATGGGGGACAGAACGAAAAACTGTTTTTT.

The V call is TRBV3-1 (or the pseudogene TRBV3-2), the J call TRBJ2-5; the match to TRBD2 covers 8 bases. The CDR3 is made up of 15 amino acids. V was pared by 7 bases and J by 4 bases, with 11 bases of the junction left unmatched. Germline values: CDR1 LGHDT, CDR2 YNNKEL (reference sequence). The CDR3: CASTPDGGAGETQYF. CDR3 nucleotide sequence: TGTGCCAGCACCCCGGACGGGGGGGCCGGAGAGACCCAGTACTTC.

This chain uses TRBV10-3 with TRBJ1-3; D call uncertain. Germline CDR1 and CDR2: ENHRY and SYGVKD. This CDR3 is built from 13 residues. Trimming stripped 10 bases from V and 0 bases from J, with 10 bases between. The CDR3 bases are TGTGCCACCTCACTCCCCTCTGGAAACACCATATATTTT. Protein: CATSLPSGNTIYF.

The J gene is TRBJ1-1, the V gene TRBV2; D not resolved. Trimming cost V 3 bases and J 6 bases, with 11 bases left between them. CDR1 and CDR2 (germline): SNHLY, FYNNEI. CDR3 length equals 13 residues. The CDR3 is CASSETPGAEAFF. The CDR3 region has the DNA TGTGCCAGCAGTGAGACCCCCGGGGCTGAAGCTTTCTTT.

This chain joins TRBV7-9 and TRBJ1-2; 7 positions agree with TRBD1. CDR1 is SEHNR and CDR2 is FQNEAQ in the germline V gene (reference sequence). This CDR3 comprises 14 residues. V lost 4 bases and J lost 8; bases outside the gene matches: 10. CDR3 DNA: TGTGCCAGCAGCTCAACCGGACAGGACTGGGGCTACACCTTC. Amino acid sequence: CASSSTGQDWGYTF. The full variable domain, in which reference TRBV7-9 and TRBJ1-2 provide the parts outside the CDR3, is DTGVSQNPRHKITKRGQNVTFRCDPISEHNRLYWYRQTLGQGPEFLTYFQNEAQLEKSRLLSDRFSAERPKGSFSTLEIQRTEQGDSAMYLCASSSTGQDWGYTFGSGTRLTVV.

This chain links TRBV2 with TRBJ2-5, with D perhaps TRBD2 (7 bases). Germline V gene lookup returns CDR1 SNHLY and CDR2 FYNNEI. V was cut by 7 bases and J by 4 bases, with 19 bases left in between. The CDR3 runs 15 residues. The CDR3 region has the DNA TGTGCCAGCACGGCCATGAGGGGGGAGGGAGAGACCCAGTACTTC. Translated: CASTAMRGEGETQYF.

The chain has TRBV7-3 and TRBJ2-2; TRBD2 aligns across 7 bases. With V trimmed by 5 bases and J by 1 base, 7 bases remained unmatched. Germline V gene sequence: CDR1 SGHTA, CDR2 FQGTGA. CDR3 length equals 16 residues. The CDR3 bases are TGTGCCAGCAGCCCGACCCCGGGGGGGAACACCGGGGAGCTGTTTTTT. This encodes CASSPTPGGNTGELFF.

This chain links TRBV7-9 with TRBJ1-4, with D possibly matching TRBD1 (6 bases). V lost 5 bases and J 4 bases, leaving 14 bases between the germline ends. Germline CDR1 SEHNR, CDR2 FQNEAQ (reference sequence). The CDR3 has 15 amino acids. The CDR3 protein is CASSRWTANNEKLFF. The CDR3, as DNA: TGTGCCAGCAGCCGGTGGACAGCCAATAATGAAAAACTGTTTTTT.

V gene TRBV28 combines with J gene TRBJ1-3; weak D call: TRBD1 (6 bases). Germline V gives CDR1 MDHEN, CDR2 SYDVKM. This CDR3 is 13 amino acids long. Trimming left V 2 bases short and J 7 bases short, with 9 bases between. The CDR3 protein is CASSLGQRNTIYF. The CDR3 nucleotides are TGTGCCAGCAGTTTAGGACAGCGGAACACCATATATTTT.

This chain links TRBV2 with TRBJ2-5, with 9 bases fitting TRBD1. Trimming took 6 bases from V and 5 from J; bases not matched to a gene: 13. There are 16 residues in the CDR3. Germline V lookup: CDR1 SNHLY, CDR2 FYNNEI. CDR3 DNA sequence: TGTGCCAGCAGACCAACAGGGGGCCTAATCCGGGAGACCCAGTACTTC. The encoded protein is CASRPTGGLIRETQYF.

V is TRBV7-3 and J is TRBJ2-1; TRBD2 is a possible D gene (6 bases). Germline V gene data show CDR1 as SGHTA and CDR2 as FQGTGA. The CDR3 is 15 amino acids. Trimming left V 3 bases short and J 4 bases short, with 13 bases between. The CDR3 nucleotides read TGTGCCAGCAGCTTCGGGAGTCCTTCTTACAATGAGCAGTTCTTC. It encodes CASSFGSPSYNEQFF.

This rearrangement joins TRBV7-2 to TRBJ2-1; the match to TRBD2 covers 9 bases. Germline V gene sequence: CDR1 SGHTA, CDR2 FQGNSA. J lost 16 bases, V lost 3 bases, and 13 bases had no gene match. The CDR3 sequence is 14 residues long. The CDR3, as DNA: TGTGCCAGCAGCTTGTCCCTCGGACTAGCGAGTGGATTCTTC. The encoded protein is CASSLSLGLASGFF.

This clone was counted a few times. The chain recombines TRBV7-9 with TRBJ2-7; D remains unclear. The CDR3 totals 11 residues. Germline CDR1 reads SEHNR; CDR2 reads FQNEAQ (reference sequence). The ends were cut back, 1 base at V and 6 bases at J, with 4 bases in the middle. The chain's CDR3 is CASSLDREQYV. As DNA, the CDR3 is TGTGCCAGCAGCTTAGATCGCGAGCAGTACGTC.

The gene calls are TRBV6-1 and TRBJ2-2, with a possible D match to TRBD2 (6 bases). CDR1 and CDR2 from the germline V gene are MNHNS and SASEGT. With 2 bases removed from V and 0 bases from J, the gap between germline ends came to 19 bases. CDR3 length: 19 residues. CDR3 nucleotide sequence: TGTGCCAGCAGTGAAATGGGGACTGTTCCAGGGACGAACACCGGGGAGCTGTTTTTT. Amino acid sequence: CASSEMGTVPGTNTGELFF.

The chain carries TRBV28 and TRBJ1-2; TRBD1 might be the D (6 bases). Germline values: CDR1 MDHEN, CDR2 SYDVKM. Trimming shortened V by 7 bases and J by 2 bases, and 11 bases separated the two germline ends. The CDR3 is made up of 13 amino acids. CDR3 in amino acids: CASTVGANYGYTF. The CDR3 DNA sequence: TGTGCCAGCACCGTGGGGGCGAACTATGGCTACACCTTC.

This sequence joins TRBV23-1 and TRBJ1-1; the D is unclear. TRBV23-1 is given ORF status, its function remaining uncertain. Trimming removed 11 bases at V and 2 bases at J, with 12 bases between. The CDR3 sequence is 12 residues long. DNA of the CDR3: TGCGCCTTCCGCGGAGTTAACACTGAAGCTTTCTTT. Protein: CAFRGVNTEAFF.

J is TRBJ1-5 and V is TRBV27; D is undetermined. V lost 4 bases and J 1 base, leaving 11 bases between the germline ends. CDR1 and CDR2 from the germline V gene are MNHEY and SMNVEV (reference sequence). The CDR3 extends over 15 amino acids. CDR3 residues: CASSYGGASNQPQHF. DNA for the CDR3: TGTGCCAGCAGTTATGGCGGCGCGAGCAATCAGCCCCAGCATTTT.

V usage is TRBV24-1 and J usage is TRBJ1-5; D perhaps matches TRBD1 (6 bases). There are 16 residues in the CDR3. V shed 5 bases and J shed 6 bases, with 19 bases lying between them. Looked up from germline, CDR1 is KGHDR and CDR2 is SFDVKD. The CDR3 spells CATSAKGGVRGQPQHF. CDR3 nucleotide sequence: TGTGCCACCAGTGCCAAAGGGGGAGTTCGGGGTCAGCCCCAGCATTTT.

This chain joins TRBV5-6 and TRBJ1-2, with 11 nucleotides matching TRBD1. V trimming: 0 bases; J trimming: 6 bases; junction bases outside the gene matches: 4. This CDR3 is 15 amino acids long. From germline, CDR1 is SGHDT and CDR2 YYEEEE. CDR3 DNA: TGTGCCAGCAGCTTGGGGACAGGGGGCATAAATGGCTACACCTTC. Its protein product is CASSLGTGGINGYTF. Based on the CDR3 plus reference TRBV5-6 and TRBJ1-2, the full variable domain is DAGVTQSPTHLIKTRGQQVTLRCSPKSGHDTVSWYQQALGQGPQFIFQYYEEEERQRGNFPDRFSGHQFPNYSSELNVNALLLGDSALYLCASSLGTGGINGYTFGSGTRLTVV.

This clone showed up just once. The gene calls are TRBV19 and TRBJ2-5; no definite D call. Germline-derived CDR1 and CDR2 are LNHDA and SQIVND (reference sequence). V gave up 6 bases and J gave up 1 base, with 9 bases separating them. The CDR3 length is 13 residues. The CDR3 sequence is CASSIGTQETQYF. CDR3 coding DNA: TGTGCCAGTAGCATTGGCACCCAAGAGACCCAGTACTTC.

This chain uses TRBV28 with TRBJ1-5; possible D gene TRBD1, 6 bases. The CDR3 consists of 14 residues. Trimming took 4 bases from V and 5 from J, leaving 12 bases between them. Germline lookup yields CDR1 MDHEN and CDR2 SYDVKM. The CDR3 sequence is CASSYHREYQPQHF. DNA for the CDR3: TGTGCCAGCAGTTATCACAGGGAATATCAGCCCCAGCATTTT.

CDR3 protein: CASSRLTTGNFF. The CDR3 DNA is TGTGCCAGCTCTCGACTTACCACAGGGAATTTCTTT. The J gene is TRBJ1-1, the V gene TRBV6-5, with TRBD1 as a possible D gene (6 bases). The V gene lost 8 bases and the J gene lost 13 bases, with 20 bases spanning the gap. CDR1 and CDR2 from the germline V gene are MNHEY and SVGAGI. The CDR3 sequence is 12 residues long.

This chain links TRBV6-5 with TRBJ2-7, with 9 bases matching TRBD1. Germline CDR1 and CDR2: MNHEY and SVGAGI. The CDR3 contains 15 residues. Trimming took 6 bases from V and 0 from J; bases not matched to a gene: 6. The CDR3 bases are TGTGCCAGCAGCCACAGGGGGCAGGCCTCCTACGAGCAGTACTTC. Protein: CASSHRGQASYEQYF.

Notes on this clone: Other DNA sequences in the sample encode the same CDR3. The CDR3 nucleotides are TGTGCCAGCAGCCCGGGACAGGGGAACACCGGGGAGCTGTTTTTT. This sequence encodes CASSPGQGNTGELFF. This chain links TRBV27 with TRBJ2-2, with 9 bases identical to TRBD1. Germline CDR1 reads MNHEY; CDR2 reads SMNVEV (reference sequence). This CDR3 contains 15 residues. The V gene end was trimmed by 6 bases and the J gene end by 1 base; junction bases not matched to a gene: 3.

The chain has TRBV19 and TRBJ1-1, with D unclear. The V gene's germline CDR1 is LNHDA and CDR2 SQIVND (reference sequence). The CDR3 loop spans 14 amino acids. The V and J ends lost 3 bases and 5 bases respectively, with 13 bases between them. DNA for the CDR3: TGTGCCAGTAGTATCAAACAGACGGGAACTGAAGCTTTCTTT. Translating it yields CASSIKQTGTEAFF. Full variable domain (rest looked up from reference TRBV19 and TRBJ1-1): DGGITQSPKYLFRKEGQNVTLSCEQNLNHDAMYWYRQDPGQGLRLIYYSQIVNDFQKGDIAEGYSVSREKKESFPLTVTSAQKNPTAFYLCASSIKQTGTEAFFGQGTRLTVV.

This sequence joins TRBV2 and TRBJ1-2; D gene uncertain. The CDR3 contains 11 residues. V gave up 7 bases and J gave up 1 base, with 4 bases separating them. The germline V gene has CDR1 SNHLY and CDR2 FYNNEI. This CDR3 is CASMRNYGYTF. In DNA, the CDR3 is TGTGCCAGCATGCGTAACTATGGCTACACCTTC.

As DNA, the CDR3 is TGCGCCAGCAGCTTGGGGACCGGGGGGCTGAACACTGAAGCTTTCTTT. This codes for CASSLGTGGLNTEAFF. The chain couples TRBV5-1 to TRBJ1-1; possible D gene TRBD1, 6 bases. Trimming stripped 0 bases from V and 0 bases from J, with 12 bases between. The CDR3 totals 16 residues. In germline, CDR1 is SGHRS, CDR2 YFSETQ.